This T cell receptor (beta chain) was documented in a study of cytomegalovirus exposure and HLA in healthy donors. Germline V CDR1 and CDR2: MNHNS, SASEGT. The germline V and J ends were trimmed by 2 bases and 4 bases, with 15 bases remaining between them. The CDR3 runs to 16 residues. With 60 Vbeta and 13 Jbeta primers, the PCR was carried out. TCRdb's copy holds only in-frame clones and misses some; the assay was immunoSEQ multiplex PCR. This sample has 100,000 to 150,000 clones, with about 83% found just once. Despite likely unrecorded immune exposures, the donors were nominally healthy at the time of sampling.

The clonotype originates from a middle-aged woman in good health and CMV-seropositive. Sequences were obtained from PBMCs. This chain uses TRBV6-1 with TRBJ1-5; D is possibly TRBD1 (6 bases). This chain's CDR3 is CASSENPGQPNQPQHF. The CDR3 region has the DNA TGTGCCAGCAGTGAAAACCCCGGACAGCCGAATCAGCCCCAGCATTTT.